This T cell receptor beta chain was captured by sequencing in a study of shared clonotypes between healthy human individuals. In regard to this clone: Its antigen is unidentified.

Produced via immunoSEQ multiplex PCR; TCRdb's table is partial and in-frame only. The data show 2 million to 2.5 million clones, with roughly 93% seen just once and about 0.34% held by the top ten. The CDR3 runs 14 residues. Germline V gene sequence: CDR1 SGDLS, CDR2 YYNGEE. V was pared by 0 bases and J by 0 bases, with 6 bases between. Whole-study findings and limits: Sampling was confined to blood; repertoires within tissues likely differ.

The specimen was naive CD4+ T cells from PBMCs. Described subset: CD45RA+ positively selected. The gene calls are TRBV9 and TRBJ1-2; D call uncertain. This sequence originates from a man aged 18-30 years in good health. Some clones in this sample may be carry-over from other donors' samples. The CDR3 nucleotides read TGTGCCAGCAGCGTAGACTCAGCTAACTATGGCTACACCTTC. Protein product: CASSVDSANYGYTF.